This TCR beta chain was captured by sequencing in a study of blood T cell repertoires in COVID-19. Looking at the study overall: Material from acute and convalescent COVID-19 was sourced from the United States, Italy and Spain. T cells, B-cell-depleted T cells, or PBMCs provided the cDNA or gDNA that served as material.

The data were produced by immunoSEQ multiplex PCR, yet TCRdb's version contains in-frame clones alone and is incomplete. The table shows about 360,000 clones, with 70% to 90% occurring only once. The sample holds a few counts of this clone. Participant age was roughly 18 to 90 years, and participants resided in 24 US areas. Cohort allocation depended upon clinical history that participants reported. This receptor was taken from a man in his forties in a cohort exposed to, infected with or recovered from COVID-19 (not recorded which). What was sequenced was PBMCs or T cells enriched from blood (not recorded which).

The CDR3 DNA follows: TGTGCCACCGGGGGTAAGGACAGGGTGAGCCAGCCCCAGCATTTT. This gives the protein CATGGKDRVSQPQHF. The chain carries TRBV15 and TRBJ1-5, with TRBD1 identical over 8 bases. CDR1 is LNHNV and CDR2 is YYDKDF in the germline V gene (reference sequence). V was clipped by 8 bases and J by 7 bases; unmatched bases: 13. There are 15 residues in the CDR3.